The clone carrying this T cell receptor beta chain was found once. Its antigen remains unknown. This CDR3 comprises 14 residues. Germline V CDR1 and CDR2: SGHNT, YYREEE (reference sequence). The data are from a study of cytomegalovirus exposure and HLA in healthy donors. Overall study findings and caveats: Listed as cytomegalovirus-associated were 164 TCR beta chains. The classifier was said to identify cytomegalovirus status with high specificity and sensitivity. Exclusion applied to some V segments, including TRBV6-2 and TRBV6-3, as they were indistinguishable.

The PCR employed 60 Vbeta primers together with 13 Jbeta primers. The repertoire was sequenced with immunoSEQ multiplex PCR; TCRdb's copy has only in-frame clones and lacks some. This sample has some 200,000 clones, with about 74% found just once. The sample was PBMCs. The source is a man aged 35-49 years in good health and CMV-seronegative. The gene calls are TRBV5-4 and TRBJ2-5; TRBD2 might be the D (5 bases). Gene TRBJ2-7 matches the end of the DNA better, so the J call may be wrong. CDR3: CASSPRGAEYEQYF. The DNA for the CDR3 is TGTGCCAGCAGCCCCAGAGGAGCGGAGTACGAGCAGTACTTC.